Presented here are 5 T cell receptor beta chains from one specimen sequenced in a study of blood T cell repertoires in COVID-19. The table came from immunoSEQ multiplex PCR; TCRdb's copy has only in-frame clones and leaves some out. Among about 150,000 clones listed, roughly 80% were seen once. The sample was peripheral blood. The receptors come from a woman of 80 years or more with acute or convalescent COVID-19.

The rearrangement links TRBV5-6 to TRBJ2-7, with 7 bases matching TRBD2. V lost 4 bases and J lost 6; bases outside the gene matches: 4. Germline V gene lookup returns CDR1 SGHDT and CDR2 YYEEEE. CDR3 length: 12 amino acids. As DNA, the CDR3 is TGTGCCAGCAGCCCCGGGGGGTCCGAGCAGTACTTC. Translating it yields CASSPGGSEQYF.

The CDR3 DNA reads TGTGCCAGCAGCTGGGAGGACAGGAGGGGACTCTATGGCTACACCTTC. Protein product: CASSWEDRRGLYGYTF. The genes are TRBV5-6 and TRBJ1-2; TRBD1 agrees at 7 bases. Looked up from germline, CDR1 is SGHDT and CDR2 is YYEEEE. J gave up 4 bases and V 3 bases, and 12 bases lay outside the gene matches. This CDR3 has 16 residues. The full variable domain, completed using reference TRBV5-6 and TRBJ1-2, is DAGVTQSPTHLIKTRGQQVTLRCSPKSGHDTVSWYQQALGQGPQFIFQYYEEEERQRGNFPDRFSGHQFPNYSSELNVNALLLGDSALYLCASSWEDRRGLYGYTFGSGTRLTVV.

This sequence joins TRBV7-8 and TRBJ1-3; D possibly corresponds to TRBD1 (5 bases). Trimming cost V 1 base and J 0 bases, with 10 bases left between them. The CDR3 has 16 amino acids. Germline values: CDR1 SGHVS, CDR2 FQNEAQ. The CDR3 is CASSLGGTFSGNTIYF. The CDR3 nucleotides read TGTGCCAGCAGCTTAGGGGGCACCTTCTCTGGAAACACCATATATTTT.

The chain employs TRBV10-3 and TRBJ2-1; tentative D call: TRBD1 (6 bases). Per germline, CDR1 ENHRY and CDR2 SYGVKD. Trimming pared 3 bases from V and 1 base from J, leaving 10 bases between. The CDR3 has 15 amino acids. CDR3 nucleotides: TGTGCCATCAGTGACCCCAGGGGATCCTACAATGAGCAGTTCTTC. Protein sequence: CAISDPRGSYNEQFF.

The chain couples TRBV30 to TRBJ1-2; TRBD1 matches at 8 bases. Germline V gives CDR1 GTSNPN, CDR2 SVGIG (reference sequence). This CDR3 spans 12 amino acids. V was clipped by 8 bases and J by 5 bases; unmatched bases: 7. CDR3 loop: CAEGQGGYGYTF. The CDR3 DNA reads as TGTGCCGAAGGACAGGGAGGATATGGCTACACCTTC.